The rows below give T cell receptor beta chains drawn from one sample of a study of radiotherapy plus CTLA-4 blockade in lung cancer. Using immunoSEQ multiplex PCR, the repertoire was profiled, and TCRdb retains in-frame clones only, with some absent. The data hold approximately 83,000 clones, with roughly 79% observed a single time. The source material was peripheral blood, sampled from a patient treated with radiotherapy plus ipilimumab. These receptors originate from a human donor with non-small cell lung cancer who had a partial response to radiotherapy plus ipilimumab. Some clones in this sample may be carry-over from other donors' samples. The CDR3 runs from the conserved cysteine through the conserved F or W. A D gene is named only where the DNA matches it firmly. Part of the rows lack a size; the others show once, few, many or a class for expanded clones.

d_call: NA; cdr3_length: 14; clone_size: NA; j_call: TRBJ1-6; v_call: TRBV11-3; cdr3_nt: TGTGCCAGCAGCTTAGTCACAGTGGGGGCCCCCCTCCACTTT; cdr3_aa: CASSLVTVGAPLHF
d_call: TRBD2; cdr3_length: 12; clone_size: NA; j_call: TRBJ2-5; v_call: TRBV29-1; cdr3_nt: TGCAGCGTAACTAGCGGGGTAGAGACCCAGTACTTC; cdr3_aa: CSVTSGVETQYF
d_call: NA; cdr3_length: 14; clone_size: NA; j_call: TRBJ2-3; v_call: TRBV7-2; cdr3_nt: TGTGCCAGCAGCTTAAACAGGGCGACAGATACGCAGTATTTT; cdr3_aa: CASSLNRATDTQYF
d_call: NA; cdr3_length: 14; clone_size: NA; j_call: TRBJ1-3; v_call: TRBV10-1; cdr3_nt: TGCGCCAGCAGTGAGTCGCTGGGCGTAGACACCATATATTTT; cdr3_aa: CASSESLGVDTIYF
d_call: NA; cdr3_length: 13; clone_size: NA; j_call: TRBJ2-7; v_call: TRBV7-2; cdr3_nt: TGTGCCAGCAGCCCTAACGGGGTTTACGAGCAGTACTTC; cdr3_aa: CASSPNGVYEQYF
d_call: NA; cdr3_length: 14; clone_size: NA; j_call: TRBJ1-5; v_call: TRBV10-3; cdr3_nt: TGTGCCATCAGTGAGTCGCCAGGGCCATGGCCCCAGCATTTT; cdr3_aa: CAISESPGPWPQHF
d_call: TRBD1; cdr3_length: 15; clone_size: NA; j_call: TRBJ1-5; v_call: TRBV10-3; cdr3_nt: TGTGCCATCAGCGAAAGGGGACAGGGCTTGCAGCCCCAGCATTTT; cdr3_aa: CAISERGQGLQPQHF
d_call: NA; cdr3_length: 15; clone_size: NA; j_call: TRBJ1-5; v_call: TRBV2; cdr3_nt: TGTGCCAGCAGTGAATCGTCCCGGGGAGGTCAGCCCCAGCATTTT; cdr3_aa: CASSESSRGGQPQHF
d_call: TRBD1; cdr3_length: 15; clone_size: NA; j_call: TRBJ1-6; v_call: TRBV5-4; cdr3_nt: TGTGCCAGCAGCTTGGAACAGGGGAGATATTCACCCCTCCACTTT; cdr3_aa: CASSLEQGRYSPLHF
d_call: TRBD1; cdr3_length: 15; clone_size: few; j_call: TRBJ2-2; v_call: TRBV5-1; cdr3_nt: TGCGCCAGCAGCTTTGAGGGGGCGCGAACCGGGGAGCTGTTTTTT; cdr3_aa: CASSFEGARTGELFF
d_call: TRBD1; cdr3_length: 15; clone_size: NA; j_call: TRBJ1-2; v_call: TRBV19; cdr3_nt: TGTGCCAGTAGTATGGACAGGAGATCCCTGGCTGGCTACACCTTC; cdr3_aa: CASSMDRRSLAGYTF
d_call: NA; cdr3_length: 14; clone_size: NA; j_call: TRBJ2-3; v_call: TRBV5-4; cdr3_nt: TGTGCCAGCAGCTTGCGGAGAAGCACAGATACGCAGTATTTT; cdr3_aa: CASSLRRSTDTQYF
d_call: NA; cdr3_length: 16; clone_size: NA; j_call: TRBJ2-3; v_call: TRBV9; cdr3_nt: TGTGCCAGCAGCGTAGGCGTAGGTATAGCAGCCGATACGCAGTATTTT; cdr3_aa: CASSVGVGIAADTQYF
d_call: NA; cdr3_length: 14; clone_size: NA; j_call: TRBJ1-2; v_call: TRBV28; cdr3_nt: TGTGCCAGCAGCGCTCAGGGGCGGTGGGATGGCTACACCTTC; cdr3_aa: CASSAQGRWDGYTF
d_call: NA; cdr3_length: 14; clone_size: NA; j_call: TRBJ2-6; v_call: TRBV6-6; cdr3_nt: TGTGCCAGCAGTACCCACAGCTTGGCCAACGTCCTGACTTTC; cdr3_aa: CASSTHSLANVLTF
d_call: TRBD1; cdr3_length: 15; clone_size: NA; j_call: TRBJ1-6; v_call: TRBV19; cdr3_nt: TGTGCCAGTAGAAGGGACAGGGGGGATAATTCACCCCTCCACTTT; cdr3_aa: CASRRDRGDNSPLHF
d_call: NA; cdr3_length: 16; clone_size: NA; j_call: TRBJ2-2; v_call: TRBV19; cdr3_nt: TGTGCCTCCAGGCACAGGGTGGGAAGTGGTACCGGGGAGCTGTTTTTT; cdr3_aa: CASRHRVGSGTGELFF
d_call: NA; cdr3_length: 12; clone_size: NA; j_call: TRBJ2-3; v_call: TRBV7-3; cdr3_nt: TGTGCCAGCAGCCCTGGAGGGGATACGCAGTATTTT; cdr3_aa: CASSPGGDTQYF
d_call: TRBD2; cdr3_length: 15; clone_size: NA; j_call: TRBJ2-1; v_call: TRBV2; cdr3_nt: TGTGCCAGCAAACCGGGACTAGCGGGAGGCGGTGAGCAGTTCTTC; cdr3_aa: CASKPGLAGGGEQFF
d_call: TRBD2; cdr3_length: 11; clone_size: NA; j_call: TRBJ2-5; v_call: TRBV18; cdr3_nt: TGTGCCAGCTCACCAGGGACTATTCGGTACTTC; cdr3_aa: CASSPGTIRYF
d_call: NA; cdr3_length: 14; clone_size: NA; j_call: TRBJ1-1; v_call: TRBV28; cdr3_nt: TGTGCCAGCAGCATAACCGGGGGGCACACTGAAGCTTTCTTT; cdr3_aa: CASSITGGHTEAFF
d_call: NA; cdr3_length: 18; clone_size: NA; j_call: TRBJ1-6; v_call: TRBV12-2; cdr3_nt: TGTGCAAGTCGCTTCTTGGCGGGACAGTTCCCTCTTAATTCACCCCTCCACTTT; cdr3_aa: CASRFLAGQFPLNSPLHF
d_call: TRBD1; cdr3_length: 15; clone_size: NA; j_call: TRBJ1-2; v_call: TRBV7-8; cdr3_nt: TGTGCCAGCAGCCTTACAGGGGGCATAACCTATGGCTACACCTTC; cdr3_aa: CASSLTGGITYGYTF
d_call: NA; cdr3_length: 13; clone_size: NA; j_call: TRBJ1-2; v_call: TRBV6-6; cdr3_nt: TGTGCCAGCAGTCCCCAACAGGGCTATGGCTACACCTTC; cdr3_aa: CASSPQQGYGYTF
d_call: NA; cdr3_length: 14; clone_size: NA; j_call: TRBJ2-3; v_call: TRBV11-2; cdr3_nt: TGTGCCAGCAGCTCCGAACTGGGCAGCGATACGCAGTATTTT; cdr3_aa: CASSSELGSDTQYF
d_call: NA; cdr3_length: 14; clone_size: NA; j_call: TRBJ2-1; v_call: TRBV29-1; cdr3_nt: TGCAGCGTTGGTGGTGACGGGGGTTACAATGAGCAGTTCTTC; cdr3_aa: CSVGGDGGYNEQFF
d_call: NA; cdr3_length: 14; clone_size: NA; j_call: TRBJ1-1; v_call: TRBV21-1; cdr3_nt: TGTGCCAGCAGCAATCCAGTCAAAGTAACTGAAGCTTTCTTT; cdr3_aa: CASSNPVKVTEAFF
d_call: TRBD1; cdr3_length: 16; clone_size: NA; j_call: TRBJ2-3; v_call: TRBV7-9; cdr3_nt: TGTGCCAGCAGCTTCACAGGGGATGGAGTGGCAGATACGCAGTATTTT; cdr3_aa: CASSFTGDGVADTQYF